The source of this T cell receptor beta chain is a study of identical twins. With 0 bases removed from V and 3 bases from J, the gap between germline ends came to 15 bases. The V gene's germline CDR1 is LGHNA and CDR2 YNFKEQ. The CDR3 runs 16 residues. Study results and caveats: Low generation probability was overrepresented in out-of-frame alpha sequences shared by twins.

TCRdb recomputed calls from the 5' RACE reads with MiXCR, one row per CDR3 protein. The data hold fewer than 550,000 distinct CDR3 sequences, with over 11% observed a single time. There are a few counts of this clonotype. The antigen is not known. This sample was shared with a second study, whose subject was yellow fever vaccine responses in identical twins.

This rearrangement joins TRBV4-2 to TRBJ2-7; D may be TRBD1 (7 bases). The receptor was derived from a woman between 18 and 30 years old in good health. The specimen was CD4+ T cells sorted from blood. CDR3 DNA: TGTGCCAGCAGCCAAGATTGGGGGGACAGCTTCTACGAGCAGTACTTC. Protein product: CASSQDWGDSFYEQYF.